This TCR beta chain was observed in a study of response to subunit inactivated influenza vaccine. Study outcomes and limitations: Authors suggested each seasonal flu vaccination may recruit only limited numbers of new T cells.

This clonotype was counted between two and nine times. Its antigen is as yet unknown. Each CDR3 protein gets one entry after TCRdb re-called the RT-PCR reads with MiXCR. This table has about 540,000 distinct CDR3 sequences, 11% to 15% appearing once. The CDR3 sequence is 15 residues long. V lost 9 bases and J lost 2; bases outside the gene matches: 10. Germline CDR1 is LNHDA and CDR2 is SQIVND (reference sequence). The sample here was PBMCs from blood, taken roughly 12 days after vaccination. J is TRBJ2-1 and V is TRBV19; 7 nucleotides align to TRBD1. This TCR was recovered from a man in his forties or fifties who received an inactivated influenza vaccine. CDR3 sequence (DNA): TGTGCCAGCTCCCGAGCCGGGACAGCCTACAATGAGCAGTTCTTC. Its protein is CASSRAGTAYNEQFF.